The T cell receptor (beta chain) under discussion was sequenced for a study of shared clonotypes between healthy human individuals. Overall study findings and caveats: When compared with the clonotypes that were shared by all four sorted-subset donors, the non-shared clonotypes turned out to have lower generation probabilities.

Genomic DNA belonging to each subset was distributed in equal measure over several immunoSEQ plates. Clones were sequenced by immunoSEQ multiplex PCR, and TCRdb holds only the in-frame ones, with some missing. The sample carries more than 2 million clones, just over 90% recorded once. With respect to this clone: The antigen remains unidentified.

Naive CD8 cells were CD45RO-negative, positively selected for CCR7, excluding terminally differentiated effector memory CD45RA+ cells. The CDR3 is 11 amino acids. V was cut by 4 bases and J by 6 bases, with 7 bases left in between. Looked up from germline, CDR1 is LNHDA and CDR2 is SQIVND (reference sequence). V and J are TRBV19 and TRBJ2-7; D is ambiguous. The clonotype originates from a man between 18 and 29 years old in good health. Some clones in this sample may be carry-over from other donors' samples. Sequences were obtained from naive CD8+ T cells from PBMCs. DNA for the CDR3: TGTGCCAGTAGTACAGGTACCGAGCAGTACTTC. Its protein product is CASSTGTEQYF.